This entry concerns a single T cell receptor (beta chain). No antigen is known for it. These data come from a study of cytomegalovirus exposure and HLA in healthy donors. Study-wide findings and caveats: The study designated 150 or so TCR beta chains cytomegalovirus-associated. As a later analysis showed, a missense DCLRE1C variant was linked to trimming of TCR beta V- and J-genes. From TCR beta sequences, most subjects' HLA-A and HLA-B alleles were reportedly predicted accurately. A later analysis associated 16,000 or so TCR beta sequences with HLA alleles at a 0.05 false discovery rate.

A multiplex PCR was run with 60 Vbeta primers and 13 Jbeta primers. Repertoires were generated with immunoSEQ multiplex PCR, while TCRdb's copy carries only in-frame clones and drops some. The table has roughly 140,000 clones, approximately 80% seen once. Germline CDR1 reads SGHTA; CDR2 reads FQGTGA. The CDR3 extends over 13 amino acids. V lost 3 bases, J lost 5 bases, and 9 bases lay in between. The chain links TRBV7-3 to TRBJ2-3, with D perhaps matching TRBD1 (6 bases). Sequencing was performed on PBMCs. This clonotype originated in a woman aged 60-70 years in good health and CMV-seropositive. This CDR3 is CASSFGRGDTQYF. The CDR3 bases are TGTGCCAGCAGCTTCGGCAGGGGAGATACGCAGTATTTT.